The rows below give T cell receptor beta chains drawn from one sample of a study of OX40 agonist ivuxolimab in advanced cancers. Clones were sequenced by immunoSEQ multiplex PCR, and TCRdb holds only the in-frame ones, with some missing. Of 150,000 to 190,000 clones listed, 90% to 95% are singletons. The sequenced sample was CD4+ or CD8+ T cells sorted from blood, obtained in a trial of the OX40 agonist ivuxolimab. Every receptor here comes from an adult with an advanced solid tumor such as melanoma, head and neck, liver or kidney cancer. The CDR3 runs from the conserved cysteine through the conserved F or W. Fields, in order: D gene, CDR3 length, clone size, V gene, J gene, CDR3 DNA, CDR3 protein. A D gene is named only where the DNA matches it firmly. Clone sizes are given selectively: once, few, many, or a class where the clone is expanded.

d_gene: TRBD1; len: 17; abundance: .; v_gene: TRBV25-1; j_gene: TRBJ1-5; CDR3nt: TGTGCCAGCAGGCTGGGGACAGGGGGAAATAGCAATCAGCCCCAGCATTTT; CDR3aa: CASRLGTGGNSNQPQHF
d_gene: TRBD1; len: 14; abundance: .; v_gene: TRBV7-2; j_gene: TRBJ2-4; CDR3nt: TGTGCCAGCAGCTTAACGACAGGGGGGAACATTCAGTACTTC; CDR3aa: CASSLTTGGNIQYF
d_gene: .; len: 12; abundance: .; v_gene: TRBV9; j_gene: TRBJ1-2; CDR3nt: TGTGCCAGCAACGGGCCCCGCTATGGCTACACCTTC; CDR3aa: CASNGPRYGYTF
d_gene: TRBD2; len: 14; abundance: .; v_gene: TRBV4-3; j_gene: TRBJ2-3; CDR3nt: TGCGCCAGCAGCCAAGCCAGGCGGGGGGATACGCAGTATTTT; CDR3aa: CASSQARRGDTQYF
d_gene: TRBD1; len: 11; abundance: .; v_gene: TRBV10-1; j_gene: TRBJ2-7; CDR3nt: TGCGCCAGCTCCGCGACAGGGGCGCAGTACTTC; CDR3aa: CASSATGAQYF
d_gene: .; len: 14; abundance: .; v_gene: TRBV7-2; j_gene: TRBJ1-1; CDR3nt: TGTGCCAGCAGCTCCCGAGATTTGAACACTGAAGCTTTCTTT; CDR3aa: CASSSRDLNTEAFF
d_gene: .; len: 13; abundance: .; v_gene: TRBV5-1; j_gene: TRBJ1-2; CDR3nt: TGCGCCAGCAGCTTGGGACAAAACTATGGCTACACCTTC; CDR3aa: CASSLGQNYGYTF
d_gene: TRBD1; len: 15; abundance: .; v_gene: TRBV5-5; j_gene: TRBJ1-1; CDR3nt: TGTGCCAGCAGCTTGTTACCCGCAGGGGGCACTGAAGCTTTCTTT; CDR3aa: CASSLLPAGGTEAFF
d_gene: TRBD1; len: 15; abundance: .; v_gene: TRBV18; j_gene: TRBJ1-2; CDR3nt: TGTGCCAGCTCACCGGGACAGTCCTCTAACTATGGCTACACCTTC; CDR3aa: CASSPGQSSNYGYTF
d_gene: TRBD1; len: 17; abundance: .; v_gene: TRBV7-3; j_gene: TRBJ2-2; CDR3nt: TGTGCCAGCAGTCGAAGCACAGGGGGCGCAGGAACCGGGGAGCTGTTTTTT; CDR3aa: CASSRSTGGAGTGELFF
d_gene: .; len: 14; abundance: once; v_gene: TRBV9; j_gene: TRBJ1-2; CDR3nt: TGTGCCAGCAGCGTAGAGGAAGGGCTCTATGGCTACACCTTC; CDR3aa: CASSVEEGLYGYTF
d_gene: .; len: 15; abundance: .; v_gene: TRBV7-9; j_gene: TRBJ1-1; CDR3nt: TGTGCCAGCAGCTTAGGGACAGTAAGGGGCACTGAAGCTTTCTTT; CDR3aa: CASSLGTVRGTEAFF
d_gene: .; len: 14; abundance: .; v_gene: TRBV7-9; j_gene: TRBJ1-2; CDR3nt: TGTGCCAGCAGCGCGTCATTGGCGTCCTATGGCTACACCTTC; CDR3aa: CASSASLASYGYTF